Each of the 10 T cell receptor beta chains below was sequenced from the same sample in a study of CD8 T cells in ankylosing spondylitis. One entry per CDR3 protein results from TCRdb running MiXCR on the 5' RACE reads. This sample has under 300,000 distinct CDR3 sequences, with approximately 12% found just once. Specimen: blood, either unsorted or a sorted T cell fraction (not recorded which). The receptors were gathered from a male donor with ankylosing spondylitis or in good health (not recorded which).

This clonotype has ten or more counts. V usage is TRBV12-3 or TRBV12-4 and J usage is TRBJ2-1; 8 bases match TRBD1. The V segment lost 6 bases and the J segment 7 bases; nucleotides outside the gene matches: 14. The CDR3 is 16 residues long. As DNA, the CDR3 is TGTGCCAGCAGGCAAACCAGGGGGCAGCGTTTGAATGAGCAGTTCTTC. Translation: CASRQTRGQRLNEQFF.

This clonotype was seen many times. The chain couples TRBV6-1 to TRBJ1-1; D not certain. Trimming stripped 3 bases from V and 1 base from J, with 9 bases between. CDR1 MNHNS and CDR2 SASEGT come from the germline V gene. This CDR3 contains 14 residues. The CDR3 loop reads CASSEVWENTEAFF. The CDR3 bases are TGTGCCAGCAGTGAGGTATGGGAGAACACTGAAGCTTTCTTT.

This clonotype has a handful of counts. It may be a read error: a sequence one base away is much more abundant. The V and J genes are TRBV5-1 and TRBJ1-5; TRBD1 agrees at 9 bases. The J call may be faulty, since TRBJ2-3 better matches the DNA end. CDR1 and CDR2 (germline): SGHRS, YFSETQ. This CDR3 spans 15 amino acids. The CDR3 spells CASSRTGESNQPQYF. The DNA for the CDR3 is TGCGCCAGCAGCCGGACAGGGGAGAGCAATCAGCCCCAGTATTTT.

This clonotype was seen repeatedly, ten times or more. This chain's CDR3 is CASILTGGGTGELFF. In nucleotides, the CDR3 is TGTGCCAGCATCTTGACAGGGGGGGGCACCGGGGAGCTGTTTTTT. The rearrangement uses TRBV12-3 or TRBV12-4 and TRBJ2-2; TRBD1 aligns across 9 bases. The CDR3 loop spans 15 amino acids. The V and J ends lost 7 bases and 4 bases, in that order; junction bases with no gene match: 7.

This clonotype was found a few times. CDR3 DNA sequence: TGTGCCAGCCCGGAAAGGTTAGACAGGGTCATCTACAATGAGCAGTTCTTC. It codes for CASPERLDRVIYNEQFF. This chain uses TRBV2 with TRBJ2-1, with TRBD1 identical over 7 bases. V lost 8 bases to trimming and J lost 3 bases; unmatched junction nucleotides: 16. Germline V gene sequence: CDR1 SNHLY, CDR2 FYNNEI. The CDR3 consists of 17 residues.

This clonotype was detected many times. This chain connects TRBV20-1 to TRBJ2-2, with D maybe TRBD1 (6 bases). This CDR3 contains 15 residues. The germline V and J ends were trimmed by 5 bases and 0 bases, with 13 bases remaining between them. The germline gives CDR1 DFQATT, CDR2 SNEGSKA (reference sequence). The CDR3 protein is CSAHGQNANTGELFF. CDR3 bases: TGCAGTGCTCACGGACAGAACGCGAACACCGGGGAGCTGTTTTTT.

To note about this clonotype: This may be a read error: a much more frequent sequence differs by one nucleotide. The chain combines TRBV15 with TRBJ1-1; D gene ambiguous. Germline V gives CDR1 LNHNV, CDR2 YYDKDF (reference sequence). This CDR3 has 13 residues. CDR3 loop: CATSRDGETGAFF. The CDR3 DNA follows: TGTGCCACCAGCAGAGATGGTGAGACTGGAGCTTTCTTT.

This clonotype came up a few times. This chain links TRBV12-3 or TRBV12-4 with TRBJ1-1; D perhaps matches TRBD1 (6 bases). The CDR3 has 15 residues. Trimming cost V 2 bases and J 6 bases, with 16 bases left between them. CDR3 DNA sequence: TGTGCCAGCAGTTTATTGGGCCAGGGGTCCGCTGAAGCTTTCTTT. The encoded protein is CASSLLGQGSAEAFF.

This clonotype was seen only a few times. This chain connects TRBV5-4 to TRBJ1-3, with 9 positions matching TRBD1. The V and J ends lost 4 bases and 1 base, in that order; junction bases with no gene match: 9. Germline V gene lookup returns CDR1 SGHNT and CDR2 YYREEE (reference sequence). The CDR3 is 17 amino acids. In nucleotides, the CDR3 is TGTGCCAGCAGCCTTTCGCCCGGGACAGGGTCTGGAAACACCATATATTTT. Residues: CASSLSPGTGSGNTIYF.

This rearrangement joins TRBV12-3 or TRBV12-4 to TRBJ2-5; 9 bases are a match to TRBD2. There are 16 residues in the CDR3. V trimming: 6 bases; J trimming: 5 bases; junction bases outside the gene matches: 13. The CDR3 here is CASSTGLAGKFETQYF. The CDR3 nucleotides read TGTGCCAGCAGCACGGGACTAGCAGGGAAATTCGAGACCCAGTACTTC.